This T cell receptor (beta chain) emerged from a study of shared clonotypes between healthy human individuals. The protocol was immunoSEQ multiplex PCR, while the TCRdb copy is restricted to in-frame clones and leaves out a portion. The sample includes around 2,000,000 clones, approximately 95% of them seen just once. This CDR3 is 13 amino acids long. Trimming left V 5 bases short and J 4 bases short, with 11 bases between. The germline CDR1 and CDR2 sequences are MDHEN and SYDVKM. Naive CD8 cells lacked CD45RO, underwent positive selection for CCR7 and left out terminally differentiated effector memory CD45RA+ cells.

The sample was naive CD8+ T cells sorted from blood. The rearrangement joins TRBV28 to TRBJ1-1, with D tentatively TRBD1 (5 bases). The receptor was derived from a man between 18 and 35 years old in good health. CDR3 in amino acids: CASSTYGGTEAFF. The CDR3 DNA reads TGTGCCAGCAGTACATACGGGGGCACTGAAGCTTTCTTT.